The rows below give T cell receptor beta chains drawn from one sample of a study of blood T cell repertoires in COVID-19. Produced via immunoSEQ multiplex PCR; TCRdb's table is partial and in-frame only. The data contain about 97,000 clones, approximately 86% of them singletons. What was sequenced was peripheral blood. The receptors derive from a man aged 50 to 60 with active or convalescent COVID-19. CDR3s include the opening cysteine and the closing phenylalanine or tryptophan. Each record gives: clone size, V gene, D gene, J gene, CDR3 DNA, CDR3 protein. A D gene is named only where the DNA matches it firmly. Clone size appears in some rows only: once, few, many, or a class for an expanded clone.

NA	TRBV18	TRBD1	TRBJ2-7	TGTGCCAGCTCACCACCGTTGGGACAGGGGGAATACGAGCAGTACTTC	CASSPPLGQGEYEQYF
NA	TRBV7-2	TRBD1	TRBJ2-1	TGTGCCAGCAGCTTAGCGCAGGGGGCGCGAAATGAGCAGTTCTTC	CASSLAQGARNEQFF
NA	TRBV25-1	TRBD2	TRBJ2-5	TGTGCCAGCAGTGAACTAGCGGGGCGGGGGGAGACCCAGTACTTC	CASSELAGRGETQYF
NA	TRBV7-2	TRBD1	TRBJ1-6	TGTGCCAGCAGCTTCGGGACAGGGGGCGCAACGAGTTCACCCCTCCACTTT	CASSFGTGGATSSPLHF
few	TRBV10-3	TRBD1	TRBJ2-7	TGTGCCATCAGTGAGTCCGGGACAGGGTCCTACGAGCAGTACTTC	CAISESGTGSYEQYF
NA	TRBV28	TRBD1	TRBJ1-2	TGTGCCAGCAGTCGAAGGACAGGGTACTATGGCTACACCTTC	CASSRRTGYYGYTF
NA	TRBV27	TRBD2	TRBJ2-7	TGTGCCAGCAGTTTATCGTCCGGGAGGTCCTACGAGCAGTACTTC	CASSLSSGRSYEQYF
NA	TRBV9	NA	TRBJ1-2	TGTGCCAGCAGCAGACCCACAGGGAACTATGGCTACACCTTC	CASSRPTGNYGYTF
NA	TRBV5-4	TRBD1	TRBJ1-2	TGTGCCAGCAGCTTGGCCGGCACAGGGGAAAATGGCTACACCTTC	CASSLAGTGENGYTF
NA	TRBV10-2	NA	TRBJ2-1	TGCGCCAGCAGTGAGCCCCCCGGTGATGAGCAGTTCTTC	CASSEPPGDEQFF
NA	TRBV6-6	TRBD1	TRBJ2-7	TGTGCCAGCCGGGCTCCACCGGGACAGGATTCCTACGAGCAGTACTTC	CASRAPPGQDSYEQYF
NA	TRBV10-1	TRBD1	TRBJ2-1	TGCGCCAGCAGGGGGACAGGGGGTCTGTTCTTC	CASRGTGGLFF
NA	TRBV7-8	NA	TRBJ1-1	TGTGCCAGCAGCTCGTATATGAACACTGAAGCTTTCTTT	CASSSYMNTEAFF
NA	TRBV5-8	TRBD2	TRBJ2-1	TGTGCCAGCAGCTTATTAGCGGGGGGATGGAATGAGCAGTTCTTC	CASSLLAGGWNEQFF
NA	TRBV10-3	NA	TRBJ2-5	TGTGCCATCAGTGAGGGGACTTCCCTGCAAGAGACCCAGTACTTC	CAISEGTSLQETQYF
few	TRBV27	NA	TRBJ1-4	TGTGCCAGCAGTTCCTCGACAGGTAGAATTAATGAAAAACTGTTTTTT	CASSSSTGRINEKLFF
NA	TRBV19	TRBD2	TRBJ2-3	TGTGCCAGTAGTATTCTAGCGGGGGGTGGGGATACGCAGTATTTT	CASSILAGGGDTQYF
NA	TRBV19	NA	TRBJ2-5	TGTGCCAGTAGTAGCGGGCAGGGGGGAGGAGAGACCCAGTACTTC	CASSSGQGGGETQYF
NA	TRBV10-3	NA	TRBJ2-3	TGTGCCATCAGTGAGCCCCAGCGGGGCACAGATACGCAGTATTTT	CAISEPQRGTDTQYF
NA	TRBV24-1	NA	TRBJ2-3	TGTGCCACCAGTGATTTGAGGGGGTTAGATACGCAGTATTTT	CATSDLRGLDTQYF
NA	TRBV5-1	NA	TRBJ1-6	TGCGCCAGCAGCTTGAACACAGCAAGTTTGAATTCACCCCTCCACTTT	CASSLNTASLNSPLHF
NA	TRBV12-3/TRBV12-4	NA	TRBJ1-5	TGTGCCAGCACGGCCCGGGGGGCACAGCCCCAGCATTTT	CASTARGAQPQHF
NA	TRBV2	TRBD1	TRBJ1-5	TGTGCCAGCGACAGGGGGCTAAATAGCAATCAGCCCCAGCATTTT	CASDRGLNSNQPQHF
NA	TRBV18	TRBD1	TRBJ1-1	TGTGCCAGCTCATCGAGGACAGGAGGGACTGAAGCTTTCTTT	CASSSRTGGTEAFF
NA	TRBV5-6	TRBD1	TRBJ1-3	TGTGCCAGCAGCACCTGGGACAGGGCTGGAAACACCATATATTTT	CASSTWDRAGNTIYF
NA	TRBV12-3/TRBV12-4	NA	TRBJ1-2	TGTGCCAGCAGGGAGAGGGGGGGCTACACCTTC	CASRERGGYTF
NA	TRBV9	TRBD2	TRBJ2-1	TGTGCCAGCAGCGTAGCCCAGCGGGGCTCGGTCAATGAGCAGTTCTTC	CASSVAQRGSVNEQFF
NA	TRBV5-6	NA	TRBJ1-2	TGTGCCAGCAGCTCCTCCCAGGGGCGACGCTATGGCTACACCTTC	CASSSSQGRRYGYTF
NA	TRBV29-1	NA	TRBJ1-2	TGCAGCGTTGAAGGAGCGGGGGGCGGTGGCTACACCTTC	CSVEGAGGGGYTF
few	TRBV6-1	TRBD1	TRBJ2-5	TGTGCCAGCAGTGATCTCACAGGGGGCACGTGGGAGACCCAGTACTTC	CASSDLTGGTWETQYF
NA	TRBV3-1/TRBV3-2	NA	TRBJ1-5	TGTGCCAGCAGCCAAGACTGGACAGAAAATCAGCCCCAGCATTTT	CASSQDWTENQPQHF
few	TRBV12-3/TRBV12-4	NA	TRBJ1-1	TGTGCCAGCAGCATGACATTGAACACTGAAGCTTTCTTT	CASSMTLNTEAFF
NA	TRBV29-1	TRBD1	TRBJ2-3	TGCAGCGTTGGACCTGGGACAGCTCCCACAGATACGCAGTATTTT	CSVGPGTAPTDTQYF
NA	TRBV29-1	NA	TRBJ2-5	TGCAGCGTTGAGACCGGGGGCCAAGAGACCCAGTACTTC	CSVETGGQETQYF
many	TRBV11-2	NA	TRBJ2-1	TGTGCCAGCAGCTCCCAGTTCACGGGCAATGAGCAGTTCTTC	CASSSQFTGNEQFF
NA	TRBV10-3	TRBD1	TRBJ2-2	TGTGCCATCAGGGCGACAGGGCGGAACACCGGGGAGCTGTTTTTT	CAIRATGRNTGELFF
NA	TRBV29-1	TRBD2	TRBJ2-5	TGCAGCGTTCTAGCGGGGGGGCAAGAGACCCAGTACTTC	CSVLAGGQETQYF
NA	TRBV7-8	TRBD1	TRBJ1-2	TGTGCCAGCAGCTTAACAGGGGGCGCCTATGGCTACACCTTC	CASSLTGGAYGYTF
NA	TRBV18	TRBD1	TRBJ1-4	TGTGCCAGCTCACCAACGCCGGGACAGGGGGCCGGGGAAAAACTGTTTTTT	CASSPTPGQGAGEKLFF
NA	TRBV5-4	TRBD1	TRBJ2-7	TGTGCCAGCAGCTCGGACAGGGGGCAAAACGAGCAGTACTTC	CASSSDRGQNEQYF
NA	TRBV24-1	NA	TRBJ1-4	TGTGCCACCAGTGATTCCCAATCCGGTGAAAAACTGTTTTTT	CATSDSQSGEKLFF
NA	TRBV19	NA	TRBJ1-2	TGTGCCAGTAGTAGGTCTTCGAGGTGGGGCTACACCTTC	CASSRSSRWGYTF
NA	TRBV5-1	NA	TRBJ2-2	TGCGCCAGCAGATACTTACAGGGAAACGGGGAGCTGTTTTTT	CASRYLQGNGELFF
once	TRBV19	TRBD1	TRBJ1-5	TGTGCCAGTAGTACCGCGACAGGGGGACGCTATCAGCCCCAGCATTTT	CASSTATGGRYQPQHF
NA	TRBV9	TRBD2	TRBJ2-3	TGTGCCAGCAGCATCACTCTTAGCGGGAGATCTACAGATACGCAGTATTTT	CASSITLSGRSTDTQYF
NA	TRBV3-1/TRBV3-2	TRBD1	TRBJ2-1	TGTGCCAGCAGCCAGGGACAGGGTAAATACAATGAGCAGTTCTTC	CASSQGQGKYNEQFF
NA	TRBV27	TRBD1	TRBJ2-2	TGTGCCAGCAGTTTATCGCCTTGGACCGGGACAGGGGGATTGGCCGGGGAGCTGTTTTTT	CASSLSPWTGTGGLAGELFF
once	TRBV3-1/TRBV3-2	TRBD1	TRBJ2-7	TGTGCCAGCAGCCAGACCGGGACAGGGAACGAGCAGTACTTC	CASSQTGTGNEQYF
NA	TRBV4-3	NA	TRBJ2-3	TGCGCCAGCAGCCAAGACAGGGTCAACACAGATACGCAGTATTTT	CASSQDRVNTDTQYF
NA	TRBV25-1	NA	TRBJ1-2	TGTGCCAGCAGTGAACGCAGCCGGGATGGCTATGGCTACACCTTC	CASSERSRDGYGYTF
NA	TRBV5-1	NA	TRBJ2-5	TGCGCCAGCAGCTTAGGTTCGGGGTACCAAGAGACCCAGTACTTC	CASSLGSGYQETQYF
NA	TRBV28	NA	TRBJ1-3	TGTGCCAGCAGGTCAGTGGCCTCTGGAAACACCATATATTTT	CASRSVASGNTIYF
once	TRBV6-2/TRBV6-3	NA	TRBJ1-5	TGTGCCAGCAGTAACTGGGGGGACCTCAATCAGCCCCAGCATTTT	CASSNWGDLNQPQHF
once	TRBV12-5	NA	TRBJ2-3	TGTGCTAGTGGTTTGGGGCTAGCGACGCTTAGCACAGATACGCAGTATTTT	CASGLGLATLSTDTQYF
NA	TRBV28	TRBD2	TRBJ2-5	TGTGCCAGCAGTTTACTAGCGGGGGGAAGGGAGACCCAGTACTTC	CASSLLAGGRETQYF